The clone carrying this T cell receptor (beta chain) has at least ten counts. Amplified regions were TCR beta CDR3 sequences from RNA transcripts. The primer set for the first-round RT-PCR of the TCR CDR3 was HTBI. TCRdb fed the multiplex PCR reads into MiXCR, producing one record per CDR3 protein. The table includes about 210,000 distinct CDR3 sequences, roughly 17% detected once. This sample is drawn from a study of T cells in Graves' hyperthyroidism and ophthalmopathy. Looked up from germline, CDR1 is DFQATT and CDR2 is SNEGSKA (reference sequence). The CDR3 is 14 amino acids. Trimming took off 3 bases at V and 7 bases at J, with 16 bases between the two ends.

Material: blood. This clonotype was sampled from a man between 45 and 60 years old with Graves' hyperthyroidism. The rearrangement links TRBV20-1 to TRBJ2-1; D possibly corresponds to TRBD1 (5 bases). The CDR3 DNA reads TGCAGTGCTAGTCGGCAGGGCCTATGGAATGAGCAGTTCTTC. Its protein is CSASRQGLWNEQFF.